This T cell receptor (beta chain) derives from a study of T cells after yellow fever vaccination. The study, taken as a whole, reports: Among primary-vaccination clones, most reappeared after the booster, at approximately 97% for CD4 and approximately 90% for CD8.

The germline V gene encodes CDR1 SQVTM and CDR2 ANQGSEA. The V and J ends lost 7 bases and 1 base respectively, with 16 bases between them. The CDR3 runs 14 residues. This clonotype has a handful of counts. What it recognizes is unknown. Template switching with 5'RACE generated the TCR cDNA and added a universal primer site and UMIs. Each CDR3 protein is one row after TCRdb ran MiXCR on the 5' RACE reads. The sample comprises approximately 250,000 distinct CDR3 sequences, around 6.7% of which are singletons, and 0.85% to 1.2% rests with the top ten. Sequenced here: CD4+ T cells sorted from PBMCs, sampled on the day of the yellow fever booster vaccination. The receptor's source is a man aged 30 to 45 who received the YFV17D yellow fever vaccine. The chain is built from TRBV29-1 and TRBJ1-1; tentatively, D is TRBD1 (5 bases). The DNA for the CDR3 is TGCAGCGGGGGGATGCAAGAATGGAACACTGAAGCTTTCTTT. Encoded protein: CSGGMQEWNTEAFF.